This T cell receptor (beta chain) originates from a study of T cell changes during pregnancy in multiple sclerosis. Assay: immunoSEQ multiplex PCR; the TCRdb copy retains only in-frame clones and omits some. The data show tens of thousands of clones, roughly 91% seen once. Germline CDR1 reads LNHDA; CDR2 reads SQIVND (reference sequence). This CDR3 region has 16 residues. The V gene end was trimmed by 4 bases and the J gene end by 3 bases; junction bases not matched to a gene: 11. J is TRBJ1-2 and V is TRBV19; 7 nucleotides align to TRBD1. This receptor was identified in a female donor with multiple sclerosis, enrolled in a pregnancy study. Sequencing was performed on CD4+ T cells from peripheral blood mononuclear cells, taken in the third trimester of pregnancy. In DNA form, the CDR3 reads TGTGCCAGTAGTAAATCGACAGGGTCTTTGGACTATGGCTACACCTTC. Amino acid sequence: CASSKSTGSLDYGYTF.